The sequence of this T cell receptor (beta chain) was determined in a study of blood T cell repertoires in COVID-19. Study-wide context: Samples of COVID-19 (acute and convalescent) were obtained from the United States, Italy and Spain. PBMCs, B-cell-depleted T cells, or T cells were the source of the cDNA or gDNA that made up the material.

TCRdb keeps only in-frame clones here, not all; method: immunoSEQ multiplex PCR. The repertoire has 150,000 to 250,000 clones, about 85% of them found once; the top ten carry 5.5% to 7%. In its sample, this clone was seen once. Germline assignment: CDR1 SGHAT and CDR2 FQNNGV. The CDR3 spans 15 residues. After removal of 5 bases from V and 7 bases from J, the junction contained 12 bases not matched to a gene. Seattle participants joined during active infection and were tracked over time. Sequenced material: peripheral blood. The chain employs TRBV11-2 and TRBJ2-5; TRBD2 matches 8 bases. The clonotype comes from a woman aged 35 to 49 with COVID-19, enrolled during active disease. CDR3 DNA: TGTGCCAGCAGCCCCCCTTTGGGCGGGGGGTTGACCCAGTACTTC. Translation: CASSPPLGGGLTQYF.